The 10 T cell receptor beta chains below were found in one sample sequenced in a study of T-cell memory formation after mild COVID-19. TCRdb processed the 5' RACE reads anew with MiXCR; each CDR3 protein has one entry. The profile covers fewer than 650,000 distinct CDR3 sequences, with about 18% appearing a single time and around 8.1% taken by the ten largest. The source material was PBMCs or a T cell subset sorted from them (not recorded which). The receptors here all came from an adult woman who had mild COVID-19 (a few samples of this study predate the infection). Cell type and time point are not known.

The CDR3 DNA reads as TGCGCCAGCAGCCGCGGACAGGGCCAGTCACCCCTCCACTTT. Its protein product is CASSRGQGQSPLHF. The chain recombines TRBV4-3 with TRBJ1-6; TRBD1 matches at 8 bases. V was clipped by 4 bases and J by 10 bases; unmatched bases: 6. The germline V gene encodes CDR1 LGHNA and CDR2 YSLEER. This CDR3 contains 14 residues.

This clonotype has a single count. V and J are TRBV6-5 and TRBJ2-3; 11 bases are shared with TRBD1. Germline V gives CDR1 MNHEY, CDR2 SVGAGI. The CDR3 runs to 16 residues. The V segment lost 6 bases and the J segment 1 base; nucleotides outside the gene matches: 6. CDR3 protein: CASSRRTGGRTDTQYF. The CDR3 nucleotides are TGTGCCAGCAGCCGAAGGACAGGGGGCCGCACAGATACGCAGTATTTT.

V and J are TRBV9 and TRBJ1-1; a possible D gene is TRBD1 (5 bases). The germline V gene has CDR1 SGDLS and CDR2 YYNGEE. This CDR3 region has 15 residues. Trimming took off 0 bases at V and 1 base at J, with 10 bases between the two ends. The CDR3 coding sequence is TGTGCCAGCAGCGTAGTGGGGGGGGAGAACACTGAAGCTTTCTTT. Protein product: CASSVVGGENTEAFF.

This clonotype was observed a few times. The rearrangement uses TRBV7-9 and TRBJ1-2; the D is unclear. The CDR3 consists of 15 residues. CDR1 is SEHNR and CDR2 is FQNEAQ in the germline V gene (reference sequence). The V and J ends lost 7 bases and 2 bases respectively, with 17 bases between them. The CDR3 bases are TGTGCCAGCACCCTCCCGAGCGAAGTGAACTATGGCTACACCTTC. Protein: CASTLPSEVNYGYTF.

The rearrangement joins TRBV12-3 or TRBV12-4 to TRBJ1-3, with D unclear. V shed 3 bases and J shed 11 bases, with 11 bases lying between them. This CDR3 has 12 residues. The CDR3 bases are TGTGCCAGCAGTTTGACCCGTGGCGCCATATATTTT. Translating gives CASSLTRGAIYF.

This clonotype was observed a few times. The chain recombines TRBV12-3 or TRBV12-4 with TRBJ1-2; no firm D call. The V and J ends lost 5 bases and 3 bases respectively, with 10 bases between them. CDR3 size: 13 residues. CDR3: CASSLTLDYGYTF. For the CDR3, the DNA is TGTGCCAGCAGTCTCACCCTAGACTATGGCTACACCTTC.

The V and J genes are TRBV6-5 and TRBJ2-1; TRBD2 agrees at 10 bases. V shed 6 bases, J shed 6 bases, and the junction held 5 bases outside the gene matches. The CDR3 is made up of 14 amino acids. Germline-derived CDR1 and CDR2 are MNHEY and SVGAGI. CDR3: CASRSGGGSNEQFF. CDR3 DNA: TGTGCCAGCAGGAGCGGGGGGGGGTCCAATGAGCAGTTCTTC.

The chain links TRBV6-5 to TRBJ1-1; D remains ambiguous. V was pared by 8 bases and J by 0 bases, with 10 bases between. The CDR3 has 13 residues. Germline CDR1 is MNHEY and CDR2 is SVGAGI. The CDR3 loop reads CASGERLNTEAFF. The CDR3 coding sequence is TGTGCCAGCGGGGAACGGCTGAACACTGAAGCTTTCTTT.

V and J are TRBV6-5 and TRBJ2-7, with 10 bases identical to TRBD1. This CDR3 contains 14 residues. Germline CDR1 and CDR2: MNHEY and SVGAGI. The junction had 5 bases not matched to a gene; V was cut back by 4 bases and J by 5 bases. For the CDR3, the DNA is TGTGCCAGCAGTTCGGGACAGGGGAGCGACGAGCAGTACTTC. This sequence encodes CASSSGQGSDEQYF.

In this sample, this clonotype turned up a few times. This chain links TRBV7-9 with TRBJ1-4, with 7 bases lining up with TRBD1. Trimming cost V 3 bases and J 5 bases; bases outside gene matches: 6. The germline V gene encodes CDR1 SEHNR and CDR2 FQNEAQ (reference sequence). The CDR3 consists of 15 residues. CDR3 loop: CASSFRDSLNEKLFF. CDR3 coding DNA: TGTGCCAGCAGCTTTAGGGACAGCCTCAATGAAAAACTGTTTTTT.